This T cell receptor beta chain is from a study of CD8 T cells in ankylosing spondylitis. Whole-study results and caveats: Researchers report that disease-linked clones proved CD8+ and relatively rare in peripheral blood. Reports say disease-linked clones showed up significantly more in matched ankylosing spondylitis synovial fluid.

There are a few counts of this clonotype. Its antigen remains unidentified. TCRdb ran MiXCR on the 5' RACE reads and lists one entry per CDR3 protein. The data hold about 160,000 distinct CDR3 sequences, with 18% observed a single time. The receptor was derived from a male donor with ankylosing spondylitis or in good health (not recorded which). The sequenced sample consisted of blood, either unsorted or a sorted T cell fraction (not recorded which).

In nucleotides, the CDR3 is TGTGCCAGCACCTTGACTAGCGGATCCACAGATACGCAGTATTTT. Translated: CASTLTSGSTDTQYF. The chain has TRBV12-3 or TRBV12-4 and TRBJ2-3; 9 positions match TRBD2. V lost 7 bases, J lost 2 bases, and 7 bases stayed unmatched. There are 15 residues in the CDR3.